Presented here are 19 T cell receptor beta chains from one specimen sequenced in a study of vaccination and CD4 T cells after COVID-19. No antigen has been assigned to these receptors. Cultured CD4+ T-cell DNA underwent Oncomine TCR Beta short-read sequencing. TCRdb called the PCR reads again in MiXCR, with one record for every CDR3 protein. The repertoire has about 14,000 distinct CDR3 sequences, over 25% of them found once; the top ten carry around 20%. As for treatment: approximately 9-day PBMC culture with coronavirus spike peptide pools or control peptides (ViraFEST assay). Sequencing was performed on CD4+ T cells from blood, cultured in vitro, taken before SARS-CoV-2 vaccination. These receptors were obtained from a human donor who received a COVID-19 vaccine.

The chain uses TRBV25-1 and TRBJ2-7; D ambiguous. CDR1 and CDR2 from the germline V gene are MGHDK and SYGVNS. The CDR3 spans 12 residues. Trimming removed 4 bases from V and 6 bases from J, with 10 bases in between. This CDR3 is CASSGPYGEQYF. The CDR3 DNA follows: TGTGCCAGCAGTGGCCCTTACGGCGAGCAGTACTTC.

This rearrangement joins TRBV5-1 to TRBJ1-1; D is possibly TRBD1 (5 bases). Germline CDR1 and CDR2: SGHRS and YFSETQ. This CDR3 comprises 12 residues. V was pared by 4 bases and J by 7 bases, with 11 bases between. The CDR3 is CASSTTDSEAFF. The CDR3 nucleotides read TGCGCCAGCAGCACTACCGACAGTGAAGCTTTCTTT.

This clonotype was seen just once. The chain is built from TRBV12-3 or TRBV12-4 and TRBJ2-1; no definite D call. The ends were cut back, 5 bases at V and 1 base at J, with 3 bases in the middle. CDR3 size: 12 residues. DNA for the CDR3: TGTGCCAGCAGTGAATCCTACAATGAGCAGTTCTTC. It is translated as CASSESYNEQFF.

The CDR3 nucleotides are TGTGCCAGTAGGGTTAGCGGGGGGGTCACCGGGGAGCTGTTTTTT. It yields the protein CASRVSGGVTGELFF. This chain connects TRBV19 to TRBJ2-2; 11 bases match TRBD2. Germline V gene sequence: CDR1 LNHDA, CDR2 SQIVND (reference sequence). The trim removed 6 bases at V and 4 bases at J, leaving 4 bases unmatched. The CDR3 sequence is 15 residues long.

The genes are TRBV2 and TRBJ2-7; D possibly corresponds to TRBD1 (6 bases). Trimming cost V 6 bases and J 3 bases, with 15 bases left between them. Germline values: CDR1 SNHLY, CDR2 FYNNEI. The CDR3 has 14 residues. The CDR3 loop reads CASSRDKLIYEQYF. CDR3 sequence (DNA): TGTGCCAGCAGCCGGGACAAACTTATCTACGAGCAGTACTTC.

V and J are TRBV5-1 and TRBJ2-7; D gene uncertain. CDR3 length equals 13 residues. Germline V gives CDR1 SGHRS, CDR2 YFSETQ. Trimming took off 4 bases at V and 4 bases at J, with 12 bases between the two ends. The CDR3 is CASSPGRIYEQYF. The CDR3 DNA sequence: TGCGCCAGCAGCCCGGGCCGTATTTACGAGCAGTACTTC.

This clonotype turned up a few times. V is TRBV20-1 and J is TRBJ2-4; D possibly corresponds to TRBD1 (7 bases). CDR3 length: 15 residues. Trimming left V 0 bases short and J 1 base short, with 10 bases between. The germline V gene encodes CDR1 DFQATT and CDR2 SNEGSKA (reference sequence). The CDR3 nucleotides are TGCAGTGCTAGAGAACCAGGGGGGGCCAAAAACATTCAGTACTTC. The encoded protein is CSAREPGGAKNIQYF.

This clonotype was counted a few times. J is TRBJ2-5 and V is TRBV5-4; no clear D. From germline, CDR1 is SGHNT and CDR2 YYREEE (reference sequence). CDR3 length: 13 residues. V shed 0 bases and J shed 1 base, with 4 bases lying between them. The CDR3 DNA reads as TGTGCCAGCAGCTTGGAGGTCCAAGAGACCCAGTACTTC. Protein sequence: CASSLEVQETQYF.

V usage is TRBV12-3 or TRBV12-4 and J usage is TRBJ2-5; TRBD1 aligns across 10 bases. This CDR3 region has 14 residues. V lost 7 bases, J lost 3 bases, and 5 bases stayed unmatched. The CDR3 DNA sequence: TGTGCCAGCACCAAAGGGACAGGGGAAGAGACCCAGTACTTC. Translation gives CASTKGTGEETQYF.

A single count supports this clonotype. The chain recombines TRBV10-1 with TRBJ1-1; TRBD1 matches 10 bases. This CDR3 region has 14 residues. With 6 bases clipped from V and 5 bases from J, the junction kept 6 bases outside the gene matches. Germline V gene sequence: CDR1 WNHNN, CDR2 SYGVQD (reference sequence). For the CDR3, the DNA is TGCGCCAGCAGCCGGGACAGGGGAAGAACTGAAGCTTTCTTT. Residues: CASSRDRGRTEAFF.

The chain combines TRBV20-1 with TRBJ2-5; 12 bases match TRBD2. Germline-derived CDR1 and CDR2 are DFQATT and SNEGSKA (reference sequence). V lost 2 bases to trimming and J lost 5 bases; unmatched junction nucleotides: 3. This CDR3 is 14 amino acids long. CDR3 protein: CSARLAGGLETQYF. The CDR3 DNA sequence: TGCAGTGCTAGACTAGCGGGGGGGCTGGAGACCCAGTACTTC.

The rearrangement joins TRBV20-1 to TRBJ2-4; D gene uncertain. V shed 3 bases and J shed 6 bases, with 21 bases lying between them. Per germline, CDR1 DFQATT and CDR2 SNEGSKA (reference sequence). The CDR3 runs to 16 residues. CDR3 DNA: TGCAGTGCTAGCCCTCTAGAGGCGGCGGATCGAAACATTCAGTACTTC. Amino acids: CSASPLEAADRNIQYF.

CDR3 protein: CASSQVPGSGANVLTF. CDR3 nucleotide sequence: TGTGCCAGCAGCCAAGTCCCAGGGTCCGGGGCCAACGTCCTGACTTTC. This sequence joins TRBV3-1 and TRBJ2-6; maybe TRBD1 (5 bases). V lost 1 base to trimming and J lost 4 bases, with 11 bases between them. In germline, CDR1 is LGHDT, CDR2 YNNKEL (reference sequence). The CDR3 totals 16 residues.

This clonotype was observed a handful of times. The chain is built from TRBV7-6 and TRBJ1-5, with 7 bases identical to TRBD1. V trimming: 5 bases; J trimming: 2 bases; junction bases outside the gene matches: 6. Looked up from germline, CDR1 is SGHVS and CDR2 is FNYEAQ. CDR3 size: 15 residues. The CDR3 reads CASSPRQGGNQPQHF. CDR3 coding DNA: TGTGCCAGCAGCCCCAGACAGGGTGGCAATCAGCCCCAGCATTTT. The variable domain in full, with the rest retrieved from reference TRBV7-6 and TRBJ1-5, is GAGVSQSPRYKVTKRGQDVALRCDPISGHVSLYWYRQALGQGPEFLTYFNYEAQQDKSGLPNDRFSAERPEGSISTLTIQRTEQRDSAMYRCASSPRQGGNQPQHFGDGTRLSIL.

The CDR3 spells CASGTGQGQETQYF. DNA for the CDR3: TGTGCCAGCGGGACGGGACAGGGCCAAGAGACCCAGTACTTC. The J gene is TRBJ2-5, the V gene TRBV2; 9 positions agree with TRBD1. V shed 8 bases, J shed 1 base, and the junction held 5 bases outside the gene matches. The length of the CDR3 is 14 residues. Germline V gives CDR1 SNHLY, CDR2 FYNNEI.

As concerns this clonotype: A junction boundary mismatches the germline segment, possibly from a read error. CDR3 region: CAWSVPWPLGTGTQYF. The CDR3 region has the DNA TGTGCCTGGAGTGTACCATGGCCCCTGGGCACAGGTACGCAGTATTTT. V gene TRBV30 combines with J gene TRBJ2-3; tentative D call: TRBD1 (5 bases). Germline V CDR1 and CDR2: GTSNPN, SVGIG (reference sequence). The CDR3 runs to 16 residues.

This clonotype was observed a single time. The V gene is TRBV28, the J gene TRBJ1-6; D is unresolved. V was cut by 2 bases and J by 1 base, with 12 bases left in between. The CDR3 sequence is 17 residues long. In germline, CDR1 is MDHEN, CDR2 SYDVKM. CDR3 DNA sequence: TGTGCCAGCAGTTTAACCCCCTCTCTGTCCTATAATTCACCCCTCCACTTT. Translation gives CASSLTPSLSYNSPLHF.

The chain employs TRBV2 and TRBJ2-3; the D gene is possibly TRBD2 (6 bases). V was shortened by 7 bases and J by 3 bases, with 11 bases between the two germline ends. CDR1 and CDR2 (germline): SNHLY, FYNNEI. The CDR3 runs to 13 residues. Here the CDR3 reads CASNRDSTDTQYF. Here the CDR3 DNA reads TGTGCCAGCAACCGGGACTCTACAGATACGCAGTATTTT.

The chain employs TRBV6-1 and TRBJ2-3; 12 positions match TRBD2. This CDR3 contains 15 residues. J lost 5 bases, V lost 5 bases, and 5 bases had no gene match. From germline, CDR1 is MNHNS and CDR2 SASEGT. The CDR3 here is CASSLAGGQGDTQYF. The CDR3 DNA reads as TGTGCCAGCAGTCTAGCGGGGGGGCAGGGAGATACGCAGTATTTT.